This TCR beta chain was recorded in a study of cytomegalovirus exposure and HLA in healthy donors. Among the roughly 120 subjects of the validation cohort, separate from the 666-subject first cohort, were the donors. The repertoire was sequenced with immunoSEQ multiplex PCR; TCRdb's copy has only in-frame clones and lacks some. This repertoire shows approximately 120,000 clones, about 94% found once; its top ten account for 1% to 1.5%. General study findings and limits: The study listed under 200 cytomegalovirus-associated TCR beta chains. Reported performance of the classifier showed diagnosis of cytomegalovirus status with high specificity and sensitivity. Later, an analysis found that TCR clusters from the first cohort tended to co-occur in the 120 or so validation repertoires.

V lost 5 bases, J lost 4 bases, and 21 bases lay in between. The CDR3 sequence is 17 residues long. Germline V gene data show CDR1 as LNHDA and CDR2 as SQIVND (reference sequence). This clone was counted between two and nine times. Its antigen is undetermined. The sequenced sample was PBMCs. This clonotype originated in a woman aged 18-30 years in good health and CMV-seronegative. The chain uses TRBV19 and TRBJ1-5; the D gene is possibly TRBD1 (6 bases). The CDR3 region has the DNA TGTGCCAGTAGTGACCGGACAGAATCCTATTCTAATCAGCCCCAGCATTTT. Amino acid sequence: CASSDRTESYSNQPQHF.